A selection of T cell receptor beta chains follows, all from one sample in a study of shared clonotypes between healthy human individuals. Generated by immunoSEQ multiplex PCR, the TCRdb table keeps only in-frame clones and is missing some. The sample lists approximately 2,300,000 clones, around 90% occurring once. What was sequenced was naive CD4+ T cells from PBMCs. These receptors came from a man younger than 35 in good health. Some clones in this sample may be carry-over from other donors' samples. CDR3s include the opening cysteine and the closing phenylalanine or tryptophan. Each record gives: CDR3 DNA, CDR3 protein, V gene, D gene, J gene, clone size. A D gene is named only where the DNA matches it firmly. Clone sizes are given selectively: once, few, many, or a class where the clone is expanded.

DNA: TGTGCCAGCTCACCCCAGGCGACCGTGGCTGATGGCTACACCTTC; CDR3: CASSPQATVADGYTF; V: TRBV18; D: -; J: TRBJ1-2; size: -
DNA: TGCAGTGCTAGACCCGCGGAGACCCAGTACTTC; CDR3: CSARPAETQYF; V: TRBV20-1; D: -; J: TRBJ2-5; size: -
DNA: TGTGCCAGCAACAAGGACAGGGCCTACAATGAGCAGTTCTTC; CDR3: CASNKDRAYNEQFF; V: TRBV28; D: TRBD1; J: TRBJ2-1; size: once
DNA: TGTGCCAGCAGCCCTCGAAGGAGCGGGTTCTACGAGCAGTACTTC; CDR3: CASSPRRSGFYEQYF; V: TRBV9; D: -; J: TRBJ2-7; size: -
DNA: TGTGCCAGCAGCCGGGGGACAGATACGCAGTATTTT; CDR3: CASSRGTDTQYF; V: TRBV5-4; D: -; J: TRBJ2-3; size: -
DNA: TGTGCCAGCAGTTACCTAAAAACAGGGGCCTATGGCTACACCTTC; CDR3: CASSYLKTGAYGYTF; V: TRBV6-5; D: TRBD1; J: TRBJ1-2; size: -
DNA: TGTGCCAGCAGTAAAATAACGGGTGGCTACACCTTC; CDR3: CASSKITGGYTF; V: TRBV6-6; D: -; J: TRBJ1-2; size: -
DNA: TGTGCCAGCAGTGGAGAACCCGGCTACGAGCAGTACTTC; CDR3: CASSGEPGYEQYF; V: TRBV6-1; D: -; J: TRBJ2-7; size: -
DNA: TGTGCCAGCAGTCCACCAGTTCTAGCCAAAAACATTCAGTACTTC; CDR3: CASSPPVLAKNIQYF; V: TRBV28; D: -; J: TRBJ2-4; size: -
DNA: TGTGCCAGCAGTTTATTGGGGAAATTGGCGAACACCGGGGAGCTGTTTTTT; CDR3: CASSLLGKLANTGELFF; V: TRBV28; D: -; J: TRBJ2-2; size: -
DNA: TGTGCCACCTCCCTAGAGCGGCCCTACGAGCAGTACTTC; CDR3: CATSLERPYEQYF; V: TRBV15; D: -; J: TRBJ2-7; size: -
DNA: TGTGCCAGCTCACCAACTACAGGGGACACTGAAGCTTTCTTT; CDR3: CASSPTTGDTEAFF; V: TRBV18; D: TRBD1; J: TRBJ1-1; size: -
DNA: TGTGCCAGCAGTTTGACCTGGGTAGCTTTCTTT; CDR3: CASSLTWVAFF; V: TRBV13; D: -; J: TRBJ1-1; size: -
DNA: TGCGCCAGCAGCTTGGCAACTTACGAGACCCAGTACTTC; CDR3: CASSLATYETQYF; V: TRBV5-1; D: -; J: TRBJ2-5; size: once
DNA: TGCAGCGTTGAAGAGGGGGGAGGAAGATCCTACAATGAGCAGTTCTTC; CDR3: CSVEEGGGRSYNEQFF; V: TRBV29-1; D: -; J: TRBJ2-1; size: -
DNA: TGTGCCAGCAGCTTAGAACAGGGCGGCAACGTCCTGACTTTC; CDR3: CASSLEQGGNVLTF; V: TRBV7-8; D: -; J: TRBJ2-6; size: once
DNA: TGTGCCACCAGCAGAGATCAACATGAGCAGTTCTTC; CDR3: CATSRDQHEQFF; V: TRBV15; D: -; J: TRBJ2-1; size: -